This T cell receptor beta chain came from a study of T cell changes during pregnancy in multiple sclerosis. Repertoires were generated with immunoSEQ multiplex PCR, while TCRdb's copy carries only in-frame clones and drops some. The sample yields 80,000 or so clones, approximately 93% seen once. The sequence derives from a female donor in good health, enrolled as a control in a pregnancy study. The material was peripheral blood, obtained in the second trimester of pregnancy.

The CDR3 nucleotides are TGTGCCAGCAGCTCTAGTTCTGGGGCCAACGTCCTGACTTTC. It codes for CASSSSSGANVLTF. The V call is TRBV5-6, the J call TRBJ2-6, with no clear D. The V gene's germline CDR1 is SGHDT and CDR2 YYEEEE. V gave up 3 bases and J gave up 1 base, with 5 bases separating them. The CDR3 consists of 14 residues.